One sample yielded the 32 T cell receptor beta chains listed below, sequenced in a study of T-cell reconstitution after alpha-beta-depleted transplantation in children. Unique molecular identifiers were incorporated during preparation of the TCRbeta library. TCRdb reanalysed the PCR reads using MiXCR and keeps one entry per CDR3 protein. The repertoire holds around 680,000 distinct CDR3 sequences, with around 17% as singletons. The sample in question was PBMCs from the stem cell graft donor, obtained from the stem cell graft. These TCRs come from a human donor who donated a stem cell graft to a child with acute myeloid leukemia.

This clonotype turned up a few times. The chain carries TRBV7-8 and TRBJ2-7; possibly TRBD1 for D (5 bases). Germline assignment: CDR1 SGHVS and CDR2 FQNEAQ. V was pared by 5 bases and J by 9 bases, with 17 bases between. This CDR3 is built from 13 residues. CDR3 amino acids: CASSPVGRAGQYV. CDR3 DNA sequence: TGTGCCAGCAGCCCCGTAGGCAGGGCTGGGCAGTACGTC.

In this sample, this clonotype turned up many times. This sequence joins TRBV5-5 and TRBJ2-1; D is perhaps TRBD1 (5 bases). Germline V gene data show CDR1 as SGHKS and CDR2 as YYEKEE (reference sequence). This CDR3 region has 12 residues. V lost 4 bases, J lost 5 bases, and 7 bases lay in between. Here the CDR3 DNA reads TGTGCCAGCAGCCGACAGAACAATGAGCAGTTCTTC. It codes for CASSRQNNEQFF.

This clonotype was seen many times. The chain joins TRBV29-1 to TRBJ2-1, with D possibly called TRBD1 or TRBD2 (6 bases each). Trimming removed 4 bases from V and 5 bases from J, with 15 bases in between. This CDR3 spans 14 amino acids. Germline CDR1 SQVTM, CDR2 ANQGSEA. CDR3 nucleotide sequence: TGCAGCGTTGCCCGCGGGACACCGAACAATGAGCAGTTCTTC. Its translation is CSVARGTPNNEQFF.

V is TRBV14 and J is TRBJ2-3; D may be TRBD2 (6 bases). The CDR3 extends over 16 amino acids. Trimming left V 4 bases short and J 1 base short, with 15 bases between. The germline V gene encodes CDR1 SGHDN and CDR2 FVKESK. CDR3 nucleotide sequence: TGTGCCAGCAGCCCACCGGGGGATTGGGGCACAGATACGCAGTATTTT. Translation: CASSPPGDWGTDTQYF.

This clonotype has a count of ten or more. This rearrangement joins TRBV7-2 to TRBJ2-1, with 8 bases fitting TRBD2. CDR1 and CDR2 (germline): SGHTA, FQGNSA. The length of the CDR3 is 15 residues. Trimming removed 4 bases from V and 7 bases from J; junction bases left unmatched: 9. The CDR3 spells CASSSRAGGGNEQFF. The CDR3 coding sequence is TGTGCCAGCAGCTCACGGGCCGGGGGGGGGAATGAGCAGTTCTTC. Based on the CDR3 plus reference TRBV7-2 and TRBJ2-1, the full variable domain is GAGVSQSPSNKVTEKGKDVELRCDPISGHTALYWYRQSLGQGLEFLIYFQGNSAPDKSGLPSDRFSAERTGGSVSTLTIQRTQQEDSAVYLCASSSRAGGGNEQFFGPGTRLTVL.

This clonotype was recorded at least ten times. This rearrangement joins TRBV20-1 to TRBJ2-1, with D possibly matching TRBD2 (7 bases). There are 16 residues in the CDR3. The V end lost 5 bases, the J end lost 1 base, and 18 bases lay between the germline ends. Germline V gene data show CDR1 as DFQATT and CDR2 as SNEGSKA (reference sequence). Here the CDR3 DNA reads TGCAGTGCTCTAAGGGGAGGGGGGGGATCCTACAATGAGCAGTTCTTC. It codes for CSALRGGGGSYNEQFF.

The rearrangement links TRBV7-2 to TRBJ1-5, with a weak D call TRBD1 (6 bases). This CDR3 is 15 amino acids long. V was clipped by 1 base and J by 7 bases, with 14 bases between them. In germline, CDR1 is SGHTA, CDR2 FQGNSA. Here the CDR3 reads CASSLGDTTGQPQHF. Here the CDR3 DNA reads TGTGCCAGCAGCTTAGGGGATACTACAGGGCAGCCCCAGCATTTT.

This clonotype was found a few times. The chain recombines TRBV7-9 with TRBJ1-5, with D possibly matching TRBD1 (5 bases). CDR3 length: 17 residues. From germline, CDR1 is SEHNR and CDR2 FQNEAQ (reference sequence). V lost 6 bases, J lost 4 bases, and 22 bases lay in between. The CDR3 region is CASSLQAGRASNQPQHF. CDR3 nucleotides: TGTGCCAGCAGTCTACAGGCAGGTAGAGCAAGTAATCAGCCCCAGCATTTT.

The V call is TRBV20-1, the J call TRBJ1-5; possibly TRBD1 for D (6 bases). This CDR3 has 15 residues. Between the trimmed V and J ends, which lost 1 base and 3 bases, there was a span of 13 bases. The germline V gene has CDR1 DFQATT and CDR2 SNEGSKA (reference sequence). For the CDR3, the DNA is TGCAGTGCTAGAGGGGGGGGGGCCTTCAATCAGCCCCAGCATTTT. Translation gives CSARGGGAFNQPQHF.

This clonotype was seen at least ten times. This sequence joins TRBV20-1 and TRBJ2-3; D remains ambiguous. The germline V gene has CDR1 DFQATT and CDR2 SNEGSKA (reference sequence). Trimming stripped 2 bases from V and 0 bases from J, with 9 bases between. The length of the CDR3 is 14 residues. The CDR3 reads CSARRPPSTDTQYF. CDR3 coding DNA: TGCAGTGCTAGAAGGCCACCTAGCACAGATACGCAGTATTTT.

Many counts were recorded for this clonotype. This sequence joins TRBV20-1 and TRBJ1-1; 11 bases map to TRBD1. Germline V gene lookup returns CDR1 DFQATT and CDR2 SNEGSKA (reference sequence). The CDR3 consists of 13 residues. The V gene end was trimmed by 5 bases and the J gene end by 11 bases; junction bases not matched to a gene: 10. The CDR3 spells CSAVGQGAKTAFF. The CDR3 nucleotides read TGCAGTGCTGTAGGACAGGGGGCGAAAACGGCTTTCTTT.

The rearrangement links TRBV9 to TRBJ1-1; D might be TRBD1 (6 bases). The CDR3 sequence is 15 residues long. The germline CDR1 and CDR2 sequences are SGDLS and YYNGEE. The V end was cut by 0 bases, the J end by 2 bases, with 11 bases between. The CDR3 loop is CASSVEGEDNTEAFF. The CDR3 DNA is TGTGCCAGCAGCGTAGAGGGGGAAGATAACACTGAAGCTTTCTTT.

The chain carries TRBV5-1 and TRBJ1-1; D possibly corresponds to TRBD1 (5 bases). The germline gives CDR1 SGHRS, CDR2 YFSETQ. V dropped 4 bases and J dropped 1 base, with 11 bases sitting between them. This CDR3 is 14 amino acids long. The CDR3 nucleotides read TGCGCCAGCAGCAGGGACGAGCGGAACACTGAAGCTTTCTTT. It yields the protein CASSRDERNTEAFF.

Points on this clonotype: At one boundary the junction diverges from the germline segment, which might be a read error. The CDR3 sequence: CASNYRGSSNQPQHF. In DNA form, the CDR3 reads TGTGCCAGCAATTACAGGGGCTCTAGCAATCAGCCCCAGCATTTT. The rearrangement uses TRBV6-5 and TRBJ1-5; the match to TRBD1 covers 7 bases. This CDR3 has 15 amino acids. Germline V gene lookup returns CDR1 MNHEY and CDR2 SVGAGI.

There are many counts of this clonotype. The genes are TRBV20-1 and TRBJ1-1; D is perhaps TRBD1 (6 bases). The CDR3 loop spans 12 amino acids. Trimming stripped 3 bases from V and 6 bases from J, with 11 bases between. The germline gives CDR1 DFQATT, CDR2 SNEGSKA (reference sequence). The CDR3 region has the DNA TGCAGTGCTAGGCAGGGGAGATCTGAAGCTTTCTTT. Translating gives CSARQGRSEAFF.

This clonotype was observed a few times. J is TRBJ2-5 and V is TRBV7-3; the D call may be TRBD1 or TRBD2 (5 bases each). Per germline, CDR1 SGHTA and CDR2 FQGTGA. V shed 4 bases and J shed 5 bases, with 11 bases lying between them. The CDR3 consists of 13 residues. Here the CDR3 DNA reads TGTGCCAGCAGCTCGATTTGGGGGGAGACCCAGTACTTC. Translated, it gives CASSSIWGETQYF. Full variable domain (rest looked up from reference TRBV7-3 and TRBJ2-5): GAGVSQTPSNKVTEKGKYVELRCDPISGHTALYWYRQSLGQGPEFLIYFQGTGAADDSGLPNDRFFAVRPEGSVSTLKIQRTERGDSAVYLCASSSIWGETQYFGPGTRLLVL.

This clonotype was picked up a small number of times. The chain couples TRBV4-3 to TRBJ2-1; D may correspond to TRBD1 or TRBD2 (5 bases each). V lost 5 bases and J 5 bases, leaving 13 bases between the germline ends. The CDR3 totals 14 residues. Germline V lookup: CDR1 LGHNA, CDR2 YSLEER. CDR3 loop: CASSVTGADNEQFF. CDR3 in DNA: TGCGCCAGCAGCGTAACCGGGGCCGACAATGAGCAGTTCTTC.

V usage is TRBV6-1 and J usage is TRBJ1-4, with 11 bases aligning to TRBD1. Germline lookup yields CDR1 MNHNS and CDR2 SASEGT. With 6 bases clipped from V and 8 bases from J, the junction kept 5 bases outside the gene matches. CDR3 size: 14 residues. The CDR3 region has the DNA TGTGCCAGCAGGATGGACAGGGGGCGGGAAAAACTGTTTTTT. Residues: CASRMDRGREKLFF.

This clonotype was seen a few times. CDR3 protein: CASSPQGLATYEQYF. The CDR3 DNA reads TGTGCCAGCAGCCCGCAGGGACTAGCGACCTACGAGCAGTACTTC. This chain connects TRBV7-9 to TRBJ2-7; TRBD2 agrees at 10 bases. From germline, CDR1 is SEHNR and CDR2 FQNEAQ (reference sequence). The ends lost 5 bases at V and 2 bases at J; junction bases unmatched: 6. This CDR3 comprises 15 residues.

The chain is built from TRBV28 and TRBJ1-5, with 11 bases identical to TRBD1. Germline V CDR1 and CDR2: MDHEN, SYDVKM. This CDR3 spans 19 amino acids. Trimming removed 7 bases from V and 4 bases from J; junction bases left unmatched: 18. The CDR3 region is CASTTLIWTGGQRNQPQHF. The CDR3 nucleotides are TGTGCCAGCACGACCCTTATTTGGACAGGGGGCCAGAGAAATCAGCCCCAGCATTTT.

This CDR3 reads CASMDNSHPNTEAFF. The CDR3 nucleotides read TGTGCCAGCATGGACAACAGCCATCCGAACACTGAAGCTTTCTTT. This rearrangement joins TRBV7-9 to TRBJ1-1; D perhaps matches TRBD1 (5 bases). Germline V gene data show CDR1 as SEHNR and CDR2 as FQNEAQ (reference sequence). The germline V and J ends were trimmed by 7 bases and 1 base, with 16 bases remaining between them. The CDR3 loop spans 15 amino acids.

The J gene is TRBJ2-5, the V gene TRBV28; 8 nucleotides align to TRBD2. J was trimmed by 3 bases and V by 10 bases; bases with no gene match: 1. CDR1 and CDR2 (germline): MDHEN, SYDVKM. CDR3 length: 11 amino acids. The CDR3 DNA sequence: TGTGCCACCGGGGGGGAAGAGACCCAGTACTTC. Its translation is CATGGEETQYF. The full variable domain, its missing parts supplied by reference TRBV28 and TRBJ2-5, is DVKVTQSSRYLVKRTGEKVFLECVQDMDHENMFWYRQDPGLGLRLIYFSYDVKMKEKGDIPEGYSVSREKKERFSLILESASTNQTSMYLCATGGEETQYFGPGTRLLVL.

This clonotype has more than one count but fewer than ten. This CDR3 reads CASSYEGKLDYGYTF. CDR3 nucleotides: TGTGCCAGCAGTTACGAAGGGAAGTTGGACTATGGCTACACCTTC. The chain combines TRBV6-5 with TRBJ1-2; D is undetermined. Looked up from germline, CDR1 is MNHEY and CDR2 is SVGAGI. V lost 2 bases to trimming and J lost 3 bases, with 13 bases between them. The CDR3 is 15 residues long.

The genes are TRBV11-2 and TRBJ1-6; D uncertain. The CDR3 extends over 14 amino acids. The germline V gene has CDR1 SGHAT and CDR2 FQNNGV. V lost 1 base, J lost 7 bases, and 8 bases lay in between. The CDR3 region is CASSLVAGNSPLHF. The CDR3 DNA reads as TGTGCCAGCAGCTTAGTGGCGGGGAATTCACCCCTCCACTTT.

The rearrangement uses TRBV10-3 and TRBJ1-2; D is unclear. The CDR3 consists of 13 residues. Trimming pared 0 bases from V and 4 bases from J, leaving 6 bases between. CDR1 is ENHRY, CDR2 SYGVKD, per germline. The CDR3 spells CAISESSVYGYTF. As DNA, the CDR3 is TGTGCCATCAGTGAGTCTTCGGTCTATGGCTACACCTTC.

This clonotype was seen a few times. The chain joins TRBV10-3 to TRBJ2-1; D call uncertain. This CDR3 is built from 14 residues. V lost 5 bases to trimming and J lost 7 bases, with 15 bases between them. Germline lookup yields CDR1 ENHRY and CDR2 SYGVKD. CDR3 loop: CAISQTDPDNEQFF. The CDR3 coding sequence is TGTGCCATCAGTCAAACCGACCCGGATAATGAGCAGTTCTTC.

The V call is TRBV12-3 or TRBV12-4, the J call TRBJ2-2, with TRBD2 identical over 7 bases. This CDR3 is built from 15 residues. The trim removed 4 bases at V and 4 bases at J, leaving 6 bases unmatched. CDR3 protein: CASSSRTSPTGELFF. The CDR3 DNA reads TGTGCCAGCAGTTCACGGACTAGTCCCACCGGGGAGCTGTTTTTT.

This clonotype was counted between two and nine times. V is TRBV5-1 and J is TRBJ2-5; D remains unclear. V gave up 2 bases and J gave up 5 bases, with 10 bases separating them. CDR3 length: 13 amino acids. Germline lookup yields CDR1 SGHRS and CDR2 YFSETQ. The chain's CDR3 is CASSFEPTETQYF. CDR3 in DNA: TGCGCCAGCAGCTTCGAGCCTACGGAGACCCAGTACTTC.

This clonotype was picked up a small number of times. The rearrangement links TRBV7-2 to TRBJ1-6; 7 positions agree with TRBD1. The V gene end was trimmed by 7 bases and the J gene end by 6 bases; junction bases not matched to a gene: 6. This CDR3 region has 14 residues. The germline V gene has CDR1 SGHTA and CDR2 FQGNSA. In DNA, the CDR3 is TGTGCCAGCACCCTGCACAGGGGTAATTCACCCCTCCACTTT. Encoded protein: CASTLHRGNSPLHF.

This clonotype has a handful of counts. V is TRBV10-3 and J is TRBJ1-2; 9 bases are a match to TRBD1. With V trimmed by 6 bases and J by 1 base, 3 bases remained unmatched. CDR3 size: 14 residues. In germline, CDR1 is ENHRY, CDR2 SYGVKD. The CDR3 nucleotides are TGTGCCATCAGACCGGGACAGGGTAACTATGGCTACACCTTC. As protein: CAIRPGQGNYGYTF.

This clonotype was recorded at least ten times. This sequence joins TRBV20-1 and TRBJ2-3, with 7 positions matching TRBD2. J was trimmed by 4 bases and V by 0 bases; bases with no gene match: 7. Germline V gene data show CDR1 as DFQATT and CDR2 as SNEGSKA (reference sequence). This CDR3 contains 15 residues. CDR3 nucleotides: TGCAGTGCTAGAGATCTCAGGGAGGGAGCAGATACGCAGTATTTT. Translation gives CSARDLREGADTQYF.

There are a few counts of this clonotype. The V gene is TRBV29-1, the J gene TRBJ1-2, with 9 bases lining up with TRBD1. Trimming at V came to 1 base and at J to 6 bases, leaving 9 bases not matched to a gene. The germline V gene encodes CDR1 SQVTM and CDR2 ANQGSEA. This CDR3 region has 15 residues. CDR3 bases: TGCAGCGTTGAAGTCCCGGGACAGGGCGTCGATGGCTACACCTTC. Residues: CSVEVPGQGVDGYTF.